These T cell receptor beta chains were read from a single sample in a study of T cells after yellow fever vaccination. Each CDR3 protein is one row after TCRdb ran MiXCR on the 5' RACE reads. Of 450,000 to 550,000 distinct CDR3 sequences listed, less than 25% are singletons. The input for sequencing was PBMCs, taken approximately 22 days after the first yellow fever vaccination. These receptors came from a man aged 18 to 30 who received the YFV17D yellow fever vaccine. The CDR3 runs from the conserved cysteine through the conserved F or W. A D gene is named only where the DNA matches it firmly. The size entry is marked missing in some rows and otherwise reads once, few, many or a size class.

v_call: TRBV20-1; j_call: TRBJ1-2; d_call: TRBD1; clone_size: few; cdr3_aa: CSARTGGEGSGYTF; cdr3_nt: TGCAGTGCTCGGACAGGGGGCGAGGGAAGTGGCTACACCTTC
v_call: TRBV12-3/TRBV12-4; j_call: TRBJ2-3; d_call: NA; clone_size: NA; cdr3_aa: CASNLDSAGTDTQYF; cdr3_nt: TGTGCCAGCAACCTCGACTCAGCGGGCACAGATACGCAGTATTTT
v_call: TRBV7-9; j_call: TRBJ1-6; d_call: NA; clone_size: NA; cdr3_aa: CASQDRPDSPLHF; cdr3_nt: TGTGCCAGCCAAGACAGGCCAGATTCACCCCTCCACTTT
v_call: TRBV24-1; j_call: TRBJ2-5; d_call: NA; clone_size: few; cdr3_aa: CATSDPRQDYQETQYF; cdr3_nt: TGTGCCACCAGTGATCCCAGACAGGACTATCAAGAGACCCAGTACTTC
v_call: TRBV28; j_call: TRBJ2-3; d_call: NA; clone_size: NA; cdr3_aa: CASSPGTPGGDTQYF; cdr3_nt: TGTGCCAGCAGTCCCGGGACTCCCGGGGGAGATACGCAGTATTTT
v_call: TRBV5-1; j_call: TRBJ1-3; d_call: NA; clone_size: few; cdr3_aa: CASSLGRWDSGNTIYF; cdr3_nt: TGCGCCAGCAGCTTGGGCAGGTGGGACTCTGGAAACACCATATATTTT
v_call: TRBV7-3; j_call: TRBJ2-1; d_call: TRBD2; clone_size: few; cdr3_aa: CASSLMGPGLAGGYNEQFF; cdr3_nt: TGTGCCAGCAGCTTAATGGGACCGGGACTAGCGGGGGGTTACAATGAGCAGTTCTTC
v_call: TRBV20-1; j_call: TRBJ1-2; d_call: NA; clone_size: NA; cdr3_aa: CSVLGPRVSGGYTF; cdr3_nt: TGCAGTGTCCTGGGCCCCAGGGTCTCGGGTGGCTACACCTTC
v_call: TRBV5-4; j_call: TRBJ2-1; d_call: NA; clone_size: NA; cdr3_aa: CASSLSPVHEQFF; cdr3_nt: TGTGCCAGCAGCTTGTCGCCGGTCCATGAGCAGTTCTTC
v_call: TRBV20-1; j_call: TRBJ2-1; d_call: TRBD2; clone_size: many; cdr3_aa: CSARVSGGASYNEQFF; cdr3_nt: TGCAGTGCTAGAGTTAGCGGGGGGGCCTCCTACAATGAGCAGTTCTTC
v_call: TRBV5-5; j_call: TRBJ1-1; d_call: NA; clone_size: few; cdr3_aa: CASSFQGHTEAFF; cdr3_nt: TGTGCCAGCAGCTTCCAGGGTCACACTGAAGCTTTCTTT
v_call: TRBV5-6; j_call: TRBJ2-1; d_call: NA; clone_size: NA; cdr3_aa: CASSLYDNEQFF; cdr3_nt: TGTGCCAGCAGCTTGTACGACAATGAGCAGTTCTTC
v_call: TRBV4-2; j_call: TRBJ1-1; d_call: NA; clone_size: NA; cdr3_aa: CASSQDGGSTKAFF; cdr3_nt: TGTGCCAGCAGCCAAGATGGCGGCAGCACCAAAGCTTTCTTT
v_call: TRBV5-8; j_call: TRBJ2-2; d_call: NA; clone_size: NA; cdr3_aa: CASSLAGGGRNTGELFF; cdr3_nt: TGTGCCAGCAGCTTGGCAGGGGGGGGGCGGAACACCGGGGAGCTGTTTTTT
v_call: TRBV4-1; j_call: TRBJ2-3; d_call: TRBD2; clone_size: few; cdr3_aa: CASSRGLAGGDTQYF; cdr3_nt: TGCGCCAGCAGCCGGGGACTAGCGGGGGGGGATACGCAGTATTTT
v_call: TRBV7-9; j_call: TRBJ1-1; d_call: NA; clone_size: NA; cdr3_aa: CASSALGGTEAFF; cdr3_nt: TGTGCCAGCAGCGCCCTAGGGGGAACTGAAGCTTTCTTT
v_call: TRBV3-1; j_call: TRBJ1-1; d_call: NA; clone_size: NA; cdr3_aa: CASWGGTTEAFF; cdr3_nt: TGTGCCAGCTGGGGGGGAACGACTGAAGCTTTCTTT
v_call: TRBV7-9; j_call: TRBJ2-1; d_call: NA; clone_size: few; cdr3_aa: CASSLVGVFYNEQFF; cdr3_nt: TGTGCCAGCAGCTTAGTAGGGGTCTTCTACAATGAGCAGTTCTTC
v_call: TRBV7-2; j_call: TRBJ2-2; d_call: TRBD1; clone_size: few; cdr3_aa: CASSLYQGDAGELFF; cdr3_nt: TGTGCCAGCAGCTTATACCAGGGGGACGCCGGGGAGCTGTTTTTT
v_call: TRBV4-2; j_call: TRBJ2-3; d_call: TRBD2; clone_size: few; cdr3_aa: CASSQGLLAGITDTQYF; cdr3_nt: TGTGCCAGCAGCCAAGGACTACTAGCGGGGATCACAGATACGCAGTATTTT
v_call: TRBV7-3; j_call: TRBJ2-3; d_call: TRBD2; clone_size: few; cdr3_aa: CASSSEAGGGTQYF; cdr3_nt: TGTGCCAGCAGCTCGGAGGCGGGGGGCGGTACGCAGTATTTT
v_call: TRBV12-3/TRBV12-4; j_call: TRBJ1-5; d_call: NA; clone_size: once; cdr3_aa: CASVGGASSNQPQHF; cdr3_nt: TGTGCCAGCGTAGGGGGGGCATCGAGCAATCAGCCCCAGCATTTT
v_call: TRBV10-1; j_call: TRBJ2-5; d_call: NA; clone_size: NA; cdr3_aa: CASSPRPEDQQETQYF; cdr3_nt: TGCGCCAGCAGCCCCAGACCCGAGGACCAACAAGAGACCCAGTACTTC
v_call: TRBV6-2/TRBV6-3; j_call: TRBJ2-1; d_call: TRBD1; clone_size: NA; cdr3_aa: CASSYPGQYPEQFF; cdr3_nt: TGTGCCAGCAGTTACCCGGGACAGTACCCTGAGCAGTTCTTC
v_call: TRBV7-6; j_call: TRBJ2-1; d_call: TRBD1; clone_size: NA; cdr3_aa: CASSWGRGNEQFF; cdr3_nt: TGTGCCAGCAGTTGGGGCAGGGGGAACGAGCAGTTCTTC
v_call: TRBV6-2/TRBV6-3; j_call: TRBJ1-1; d_call: TRBD1; clone_size: few; cdr3_aa: CASSYHQGVNTEAFF; cdr3_nt: TGTGCCAGCAGTTATCACCAGGGGGTAAACACTGAAGCTTTCTTT
v_call: TRBV5-6; j_call: TRBJ2-1; d_call: TRBD2; clone_size: few; cdr3_aa: CASRERGSGNEQFF; cdr3_nt: TGTGCCAGCAGGGAGCGGGGCTCGGGGAATGAGCAGTTCTTC
v_call: TRBV9; j_call: TRBJ2-7; d_call: NA; clone_size: few; cdr3_aa: CASSEHGSYEQYF; cdr3_nt: TGTGCCAGCAGCGAACATGGGTCCTACGAGCAGTACTTC
v_call: TRBV9; j_call: TRBJ1-1; d_call: NA; clone_size: few; cdr3_aa: CASSVGGLMNTEAFF; cdr3_nt: TGTGCCAGCAGCGTAGGGGGTTTGATGAACACTGAAGCTTTCTTT
v_call: TRBV4-3; j_call: TRBJ1-1; d_call: NA; clone_size: NA; cdr3_aa: CASSQGAVNTEAFF; cdr3_nt: TGCGCCAGCAGCCAAGGGGCCGTGAACACTGAAGCTTTCTTT
v_call: TRBV11-2; j_call: TRBJ1-1; d_call: TRBD1; clone_size: NA; cdr3_aa: CASSLGRGRTEAFF; cdr3_nt: TGTGCCAGCAGCTTGGGCAGGGGGCGAACTGAAGCTTTCTTT
v_call: TRBV10-3; j_call: TRBJ2-4; d_call: TRBD2; clone_size: many; cdr3_aa: CATGLDLAGGIQYF; cdr3_nt: TGTGCCACGGGACTAGACCTCGCCGGGGGGATTCAGTACTTC
v_call: TRBV27; j_call: TRBJ2-1; d_call: NA; clone_size: few; cdr3_aa: CASSLQPSPEGQFF; cdr3_nt: TGTGCCAGCTCCTTACAACCTTCCCCAGAGGGGCAGTTCTTC